The 15 T cell receptor beta chains below come from one sample, sequenced in a study of T cell responses to AZD1222 COVID-19 vaccine. Assay used: immunoSEQ multiplex PCR; TCRdb lists only in-frame clones, some missing. The table shows over 100,000 clones, with approximately 88% occurring only once. The sample was peripheral blood, taken on day 0 of AZD1222 vaccination. These receptors were taken from an adult in good health.

This chain uses TRBV11-2 with TRBJ1-5; TRBD1 agrees at 7 bases. V dropped 4 bases and J dropped 0; count of bases not matched to a gene: 3. CDR1 and CDR2 from the germline V gene are SGHAT and FQNNGV. This CDR3 is built from 15 residues. This chain's CDR3 is CASSWGQNSNQPQHF. The CDR3 DNA is TGTGCCAGCAGCTGGGGACAGAATAGCAATCAGCCCCAGCATTTT.

CDR3 region: CASSPDRGPFTDTQYF. The CDR3 bases are TGTGCCAGCAGTCCTGACAGGGGCCCGTTCACAGATACGCAGTATTTT. This chain links TRBV28 with TRBJ2-3; 8 bases agree with TRBD1. The V and J ends lost 5 bases and 2 bases, in that order; junction bases with no gene match: 9. Germline loops: CDR1 MDHEN, CDR2 SYDVKM. CDR3 length equals 16 residues.

The genes are TRBV21-1 and TRBJ2-7; TRBD2 is the table's D call, not checked against the DNA. TRBV21-1 is noted as a pseudogene. This CDR3 region has 14 residues. In DNA form, the CDR3 reads TGTGCCACCGAGGCGGGAGACGGCTCCTACGAGCAGTACTTC. This gives the protein CATEAGDGSYEQYF.

This clone was seen once. The chain couples TRBV3-1 (or the pseudogene TRBV3-2) to TRBJ2-3; 9 bases are shared with TRBD2. After removal of 7 bases from V and 1 base from J, the junction contained 12 bases not matched to a gene. Germline V CDR1 and CDR2: LGHDT, YNNKEL (reference sequence). The CDR3 runs to 17 residues. This chain's CDR3 is CASTPQLAGSGTDTQYF. The DNA for the CDR3 is TGTGCCAGCACCCCTCAGCTAGCGGGGTCGGGCACAGATACGCAGTATTTT.

This chain connects TRBV7-2 to TRBJ2-2; 8 positions agree with TRBD2. Germline V CDR1 and CDR2: SGHTA, FQGNSA. The CDR3 loop spans 16 amino acids. Unmatched junction bases numbered 7, after V lost 0 bases and J lost 7 bases. The CDR3 DNA follows: TGTGCCAGCAGCTTAGCGGGCGGGGGGCTTGGCGGGGAGCTGTTTTTT. Amino acids: CASSLAGGGLGGELFF. Supplemented by reference TRBV7-2 and TRBJ2-2, the full variable domain reads GAGVSQSPSNKVTEKGKDVELRCDPISGHTALYWYRQSLGQGLEFLIYFQGNSAPDKSGLPSDRFSAERTGGSVSTLTIQRTQQEDSAVYLCASSLAGGGLGGELFFGEGSRLTVL.

V usage is TRBV14 and J usage is TRBJ1-2; D not certain. The germline V gene encodes CDR1 SGHDN and CDR2 FVKESK. V shed 0 bases and J shed 1 base, with 9 bases lying between them. CDR3 length equals 15 residues. The CDR3 sequence is CASSQDPNSNYGYTF. The CDR3 DNA follows: TGTGCCAGCAGCCAAGATCCTAACAGTAACTATGGCTACACCTTC.

The chain is built from TRBV25-1 and TRBJ2-1, with a possible D match to TRBD1 (6 bases). Between the trimmed V and J ends, which lost 3 bases and 3 bases, there was a span of 12 bases. CDR3 length: 15 residues. CDR1 and CDR2 (germline): MGHDK, SYGVNS. DNA for the CDR3: TGTGCCAGCAGTGAGAGGCAGGGACACTACAATGAGCAGTTCTTC. Its protein is CASSERQGHYNEQFF.

This rearrangement joins TRBV4-3 to TRBJ2-1; D call uncertain. Germline CDR1 and CDR2: LGHNA and YSLEER. The CDR3 runs to 17 residues. Trimming took 0 bases from V and 4 from J, leaving 16 bases between them. CDR3 loop: CASSQEGDGLQYNEQFF. DNA for the CDR3: TGCGCCAGCAGCCAAGAAGGAGACGGCCTCCAGTACAATGAGCAGTTCTTC.

V usage is TRBV12-5 and J usage is TRBJ1-1, with D maybe TRBD1 (5 bases). The CDR3 covers 15 residues. Germline-derived CDR1 and CDR2 are LGHNT and FRNRAP. V lost 1 base and J lost 1, with 10 bases in between. The CDR3 coding sequence is TGTGCTAGTGGTTTGGGAGGGGTGCCGAACACTGAAGCTTTCTTT. It codes for CASGLGGVPNTEAFF.

This sequence joins TRBV9 and TRBJ1-3; D unresolved. CDR1 SGDLS and CDR2 YYNGEE come from the germline V gene. The ends were cut back, 1 base at V and 0 bases at J, with 11 bases in the middle. This CDR3 has 16 amino acids. This CDR3 reads CASSVSVAISGNTIYF. CDR3 DNA: TGTGCCAGCAGCGTAAGTGTTGCGATCTCTGGAAACACCATATATTTT.

The V call is TRBV3-1 (or the pseudogene TRBV3-2), the J call TRBJ1-6; D is possibly TRBD1 (5 bases). Trimming cost V 6 bases and J 8 bases, with 14 bases left between them. This CDR3 region has 14 residues. The germline V gene has CDR1 LGHDT and CDR2 YNNKEL (reference sequence). The CDR3: CASSHFDRDSPLHF. The CDR3 DNA is TGTGCCAGCAGTCACTTTGACAGAGATTCACCCCTCCACTTT.

The rearrangement joins TRBV5-1 to TRBJ1-4, with TRBD1 identical over 8 bases. The CDR3 spans 15 residues. Looked up from germline, CDR1 is SGHRS and CDR2 is YFSETQ. Germline trimming cut 3 bases from V and 8 bases from J; bases unmatched to any gene: 9. The CDR3: CASSYWTGLGEKLFF. CDR3 coding DNA: TGCGCCAGCAGCTATTGGACAGGGTTAGGGGAAAAACTGTTTTTT.

V gene TRBV19 combines with J gene TRBJ2-5; D might be TRBD1 (5 bases). Trimming removed 5 bases at V and 2 bases at J, with 12 bases between. The CDR3 length is 14 residues. In germline, CDR1 is LNHDA, CDR2 SQIVND (reference sequence). The CDR3 sequence is CASSLPTAQETQYF. The CDR3 DNA reads as TGTGCCAGTAGTCTACCGACAGCGCAAGAGACCCAGTACTTC.

The DNA of the CDR3 is TGTGCCTGGAGTGTACTTGACAGGTTCGGGGAGCTGTTTTTT. Translation gives CAWSVLDRFGELFF. The gene calls are TRBV30 and TRBJ2-2; D perhaps matches TRBD1 (6 bases). V lost 0 bases to trimming and J lost 7 bases, with 12 bases between them. Per the germline V gene, CDR1 is GTSNPN and CDR2 is SVGIG (reference sequence). The CDR3 contains 14 residues.

The chain is built from TRBV7-8 and TRBJ1-3; D gene ambiguous. CDR3 length: 14 amino acids. V dropped 2 bases and J dropped 4 bases, with 9 bases sitting between them. Germline V CDR1 and CDR2: SGHVS, FQNEAQ. The CDR3 region is CASSLSPAGNTIYF. The CDR3 bases are TGTGCCAGCAGCTTATCGCCTGCAGGAAACACCATATATTTT.